This TCR beta chain was found in a study of cytomegalovirus exposure and HLA in healthy donors. As for this clone: The antigen is unknown.

Study-wide points: In vitro work confirmed that three CMV-associated chains recognize CMV antigens. The authors later linked a missense DCLRE1C variant to TCR beta V- and J-gene trimming. In an earlier analysis, in 620 or so donors, most V segments appeared productive either ~87% or ~30% of the time. As a later analysis revealed, the rate of TCR association differed by HLA locus, with DRB1 most and HLA-C fewest.

Both 60 Vbeta primers and 13 Jbeta primers went into the PCR. The table came from immunoSEQ multiplex PCR; TCRdb's copy has only in-frame clones and leaves some out. Of around 170,000 clones in the sample, approximately 84% were seen once. The sequence was collected from a woman between 50 and 59 years old in good health and CMV-seropositive. Sequenced material: PBMCs.

This chain's CDR3 is CASSPMGFFGGAERPLAKNIQYF. The DNA for the CDR3 is TGCGCCAGCAGCCCGATGGGGTTCTTCGGGGGGGCCGAACGGCCTTTAGCCAAAAACATTCAGTACTTC. This sequence joins TRBV5-1 and TRBJ2-4, with 8 nucleotides matching TRBD2. CDR1 and CDR2 from the germline V gene are SGHRS and YFSETQ. The CDR3 is 23 residues long. Trimming cost V 4 bases and J 0 bases; bases outside gene matches: 27.